The 32 T cell receptor beta chains below all came from one sample that was sequenced in a study of T cell repertoires in cytomegalovirus infection. TCRdb re-called the reads through MiXCR, storing one row per CDR3 protein. The sample has under 800,000 distinct CDR3 sequences; roughly 26% are singletons. Sequenced sample: CD8+ T cells from PBMCs. These receptor sequences come from a human donor in good health (CMV status not recorded). Some clones in this sample may be carry-over from other donors' samples.

This clonotype was observed a handful of times. The chain joins TRBV12-3 or TRBV12-4 to TRBJ2-7; either TRBD1 or TRBD2 may supply D (6 bases each). The V end lost 6 bases, the J end lost 6 bases, and 12 bases lay between the germline ends. The CDR3 consists of 12 residues. CDR3 sequence reads: CASRTQGGEQYF. The CDR3, as DNA: TGTGCCAGCAGGACACAGGGAGGCGAGCAGTACTTC.

The chain joins TRBV7-6 to TRBJ2-3; D is perhaps TRBD1 (6 bases). The CDR3 has 14 amino acids. The germline gives CDR1 SGHVS, CDR2 FNYEAQ. V lost 4 bases to trimming and J lost 3 bases, with 11 bases between them. The CDR3 spells CASSSTGQTDTQYF. The CDR3 coding sequence is TGTGCCAGCAGCTCCACAGGGCAGACAGATACGCAGTATTTT.

This clonotype was counted only a few times. This rearrangement joins TRBV19 to TRBJ1-1; a weak D match, TRBD1 (6 bases). Trimming took off 2 bases at V and 6 bases at J, with 16 bases between the two ends. The CDR3 is 15 residues long. Germline CDR1 reads LNHDA; CDR2 reads SQIVND (reference sequence). The CDR3, as DNA: TGTGCCAGTAGTATAACGGAGGGGGATGGGGCTGAAGCTTTCTTT. Translated, it gives CASSITEGDGAEAFF.

This clonotype has a handful of counts. The junction and the germline gene differ at one end; a read error may be behind it. This chain uses TRBV29-1 with TRBJ2-6; D uncertain. This CDR3 comprises 14 residues. The germline V gene has CDR1 SQVTM and CDR2 ANQGSEA. CDR3 loop: CSVKDISGANVLTF. DNA of the CDR3: TGCAGCGTTAAAGATATCTCTGGGGCCAACGTCCTGACTTTC.

This clonotype has more than one count but fewer than ten. V is TRBV29-1 and J is TRBJ1-4, with 8 bases that match TRBD1. The CDR3 spans 13 residues. The V gene's germline CDR1 is SQVTM and CDR2 ANQGSEA. J was trimmed by 3 bases and V by 7 bases; bases with no gene match: 4. CDR3 nucleotide sequence: TGCAGCGCAGGGGACAGGCCTAATGAAAAACTGTTTTTT. Its translation: CSAGDRPNEKLFF.

The chain joins TRBV6-1 to TRBJ1-1; D might be TRBD1 (6 bases). The CDR3 is 13 amino acids. V was clipped by 5 bases and J by 8 bases, with 15 bases between them. The germline V gene has CDR1 MNHNS and CDR2 SASEGT. The CDR3 nucleotides are TGTGCCAGCAGTTATATAACCGGGACAGAAGCTTTCTTT. As protein: CASSYITGTEAFF.

As concerns this clonotype: One junction end disagrees with the germline gene, perhaps due to a read error. The V call is TRBV5-1, the J call TRBJ2-5; 13 nucleotides match TRBD2. The CDR3 length is 18 residues. From germline, CDR1 is SGHRS and CDR2 YFSETQ. The DNA for the CDR3 is TGCGCCAGCAGCTTGGTGGACCGACTAGCGGGGGGACAAGAGATCCAGTACTTC. Its translation is CASSLVDRLAGGQEIQYF.

The V and J genes are TRBV28 and TRBJ2-7; D uncertain. Germline values: CDR1 MDHEN, CDR2 SYDVKM. This CDR3 is built from 11 residues. The V end lost 8 bases, the J end lost 4 bases, and 9 bases lay between the germline ends. The CDR3 is CASGTVYEQYV. CDR3 coding DNA: TGTGCCAGCGGCACCGTTTACGAGCAGTACGTC.

The sample holds many counts of this clonotype. The rearrangement links TRBV6-1 to TRBJ2-1; possible D gene TRBD2, 5 bases. Germline CDR1 and CDR2: MNHNS and SASEGT. This CDR3 is 15 amino acids long. The V and J ends lost 2 bases and 6 bases respectively, with 14 bases between them. CDR3 nucleotide sequence: TGTGCCAGCAGTGAACCGGGATCGAGCGTCAATGAGCAGTTCTTC. It specifies CASSEPGSSVNEQFF.

This clonotype was counted once. A much larger clone sits a single nucleotide away, making a read error possible. This CDR3 fails to terminate in the conserved phenylalanine or tryptophan, so it likely reflects a read error. V is TRBV7-6 and J is TRBJ2-1, with D perhaps matching TRBD1 (5 bases). The germline V gene encodes CDR1 SGHVS and CDR2 FNYEAQ. Trimming removed 1 base from V and 7 bases from J, with 14 bases in between. This CDR3 has 15 residues. This chain's CDR3 is CASSLVYVPGNEQFY. For the CDR3, the DNA is TGTGCCAGCAGCTTAGTCTATGTGCCAGGGAATGAGCAGTTCTAC.

This clonotype was seen many times. The chain is built from TRBV7-2 and TRBJ1-6; 9 nucleotides match TRBD1. V was clipped by 1 base and J by 8 bases; unmatched bases: 15. The CDR3 is made up of 19 amino acids. Germline V gives CDR1 SGHTA, CDR2 FQGNSA. CDR3 sequence (DNA): TGTGCCAGCAGCTTAGGCCCGTATCTACAGGGGGCAAGCGATTCACCCCTCCACTTT. This translates into CASSLGPYLQGASDSPLHF.

J is TRBJ1-2 and V is TRBV19, with TRBD1 matching over 8 bases. J lost 4 bases, V lost 3 bases, and 13 bases had no gene match. Germline CDR1 and CDR2: LNHDA and SQIVND (reference sequence). The length of the CDR3 is 17 residues. This chain's CDR3 is CASSITKDRALIYGYTF. The CDR3 bases are TGTGCCAGTAGTATCACGAAGGACAGGGCCCTCATCTATGGCTACACCTTC.

This rearrangement joins TRBV20-1 to TRBJ1-4; D is possibly TRBD1 (5 bases). Germline-derived CDR1 and CDR2 are DFQATT and SNEGSKA (reference sequence). CDR3 length equals 16 residues. V lost 1 base, J lost 4 bases, and 16 bases lay in between. The CDR3: CSARGQLGGINEKLFF. Written as DNA, the CDR3 is TGCAGTGCTAGAGGACAGCTGGGGGGAATTAATGAAAAACTGTTTTTT.

The sample holds many counts of this clonotype. The J gene is TRBJ2-1, the V gene TRBV7-6, with a possible D match to TRBD2 (6 bases). The CDR3 loop spans 16 amino acids. CDR1 SGHVS and CDR2 FNYEAQ come from the germline V gene. The V and J ends lost 0 bases and 2 bases respectively, with 11 bases between them. The CDR3 is CASSLARRGPYNEQFF. The CDR3, as DNA: TGTGCCAGCAGCTTAGCCCGGCGGGGTCCCTACAATGAGCAGTTCTTC.

The chain carries TRBV5-4 and TRBJ2-1; perhaps TRBD2 as D (6 bases). CDR1 and CDR2 (germline): SGHNT, YYREEE (reference sequence). This CDR3 spans 12 amino acids. V lost 7 bases to trimming and J lost 10 bases, with 15 bases between them. The CDR3 DNA follows: TGTGCCAGCCGCGGGGAAGACTGGGAGCAGTTCTTC. Its protein is CASRGEDWEQFF.

There are a few counts of this clonotype. The V gene is TRBV6-2 or TRBV6-3, the J gene TRBJ1-5; TRBD1 is a possible D gene (6 bases). V was trimmed by 5 bases and J by 6 bases, leaving 14 bases between them. CDR3 length: 14 amino acids. CDR1 is MNHEY and CDR2 is SVGEGT in the germline V gene. CDR3 residues: CASSVQGPRQPQHF. As DNA, the CDR3 is TGTGCCAGCAGTGTGCAGGGGCCCCGTCAGCCCCAGCATTTT.

This clonotype occurred a few times. The rearrangement links TRBV27 to TRBJ2-1; 7 bases align to TRBD1. Trimming removed 3 bases from V and 3 bases from J; junction bases left unmatched: 5. This CDR3 is 15 amino acids long. In germline, CDR1 is MNHEY, CDR2 SMNVEV (reference sequence). Here the CDR3 reads CASSFGGQLYNEQFF. In DNA form, the CDR3 reads TGTGCCAGCAGTTTTGGGGGACAGCTCTACAATGAGCAGTTCTTC.

The chain combines TRBV28 with TRBJ2-7; TRBD1 matches at 12 bases. Germline-derived CDR1 and CDR2 are MDHEN and SYDVKM. CDR3 size: 15 residues. V lost 6 bases to trimming and J lost 7 bases; unmatched junction nucleotides: 10. This chain's CDR3 is CASSFRDRGHREQYV. The CDR3 nucleotides read TGTGCCAGCAGCTTCCGGGACAGGGGGCATCGTGAGCAGTACGTC.

The chain couples TRBV20-1 to TRBJ2-3; 12 nucleotides align to TRBD2. The CDR3 runs 17 residues. Germline-derived CDR1 and CDR2 are DFQATT and SNEGSKA (reference sequence). Trimming cost V 0 bases and J 3 bases; bases outside gene matches: 7. The CDR3 loop reads CSARDLGLAGLTDTQYF. The CDR3 nucleotides are TGCAGTGCTAGAGATTTGGGACTAGCGGGTTTAACAGATACGCAGTATTTT.

In this sample, this clonotype turned up a few times. This chain connects TRBV27 to TRBJ2-5; 11 bases line up with TRBD2. V was clipped by 7 bases and J by 3 bases; unmatched bases: 10. CDR1 and CDR2 from the germline V gene are MNHEY and SMNVEV (reference sequence). The length of the CDR3 is 16 residues. Here the CDR3 DNA reads TGTGCCAGCAAACGCCCGACTAGCGGGGCTGAAGAGACCCAGTACTTC. Translating it yields CASKRPTSGAEETQYF.

The gene calls are TRBV20-1 and TRBJ2-7; perhaps TRBD2 as D (6 bases). This CDR3 has 15 amino acids. Germline V gene sequence: CDR1 DFQATT, CDR2 SNEGSKA (reference sequence). V was cut by 0 bases and J by 3 bases, with 15 bases left in between. The CDR3 loop is CSARDTTSLNYEQYF. CDR3 in DNA: TGCAGTGCTAGAGATACAACTAGCCTTAACTACGAGCAGTACTTC.

The rearrangement links TRBV7-6 to TRBJ1-2; D is possibly TRBD1 (6 bases). Germline-derived CDR1 and CDR2 are SGHVS and FNYEAQ. This CDR3 contains 13 residues. Trimming stripped 8 bases from V and 6 bases from J, with 16 bases between. The CDR3 protein is CASSAGDFNGYTF. The DNA of the CDR3 is TGTGCCAGCTCGGCAGGGGACTTTAATGGCTACACCTTC.

V is TRBV20-1 and J is TRBJ1-5; TRBD1 is a possible D gene (5 bases). This CDR3 is 15 amino acids long. CDR1 and CDR2 from the germline V gene are DFQATT and SNEGSKA (reference sequence). V shed 1 base and J shed 5 bases, with 15 bases lying between them. DNA for the CDR3: TGCAGTGCTAGAGCGGGGGTTGCGACTTATCAGCCCCAGCATTTT. Its translation is CSARAGVATYQPQHF.

This clonotype was observed a handful of times. The CDR3: CASSFDRGIEFF. CDR3 DNA: TGCGCCAGCAGCTTCGACAGGGGTATCGAGTTCTTC. The V and J genes are TRBV5-1 and TRBJ2-1, with TRBD1 matching over 8 bases. Germline CDR1 reads SGHRS; CDR2 reads YFSETQ. The CDR3 runs 12 residues. V was pared by 2 bases and J by 14 bases, with 6 bases of the junction left unmatched.

The rearrangement joins TRBV2 to TRBJ2-3; 9 bases are a match to TRBD1. This CDR3 comprises 15 residues. V shed 3 bases, J shed 2 bases, and the junction held 3 bases outside the gene matches. Germline values: CDR1 SNHLY, CDR2 FYNNEI. CDR3: CASSDGQGYTDTQYF. The CDR3 nucleotides are TGTGCCAGCAGTGACGGACAGGGGTACACAGATACGCAGTATTTT.

This clonotype showed up just a few times. The rearrangement uses TRBV14 and TRBJ2-7; 8 positions match TRBD1. This CDR3 region has 16 residues. Germline V lookup: CDR1 SGHDN, CDR2 FVKESK. The J segment lost 5 bases and the V segment lost 0 bases, leaving 9 bases of the junction unmatched. CDR3 nucleotides: TGTGCCAGCAGCCAAGACTACGCAGACAGGGGAGACGAGCAGTACTTC. It translates to CASSQDYADRGDEQYF.

This clonotype was counted at least ten times. The genes are TRBV28 and TRBJ2-7; no reliable D call. Germline assignment: CDR1 MDHEN and CDR2 SYDVKM. The CDR3 sequence is 15 residues long. Between the trimmed V and J ends, which lost 6 bases and 4 bases, there was a span of 19 bases. The CDR3 DNA reads as TGTGCCAGCAGCTATTCCTTAGACCCCTCATACGAGCAGTACGTC. Translating it yields CASSYSLDPSYEQYV.

Ten or more counts support this clonotype. This chain uses TRBV7-8 with TRBJ2-7, with D uncertain. Germline V gene sequence: CDR1 SGHVS, CDR2 FQNEAQ. The CDR3 runs 16 residues. V gave up 8 bases and J gave up 7 bases, with 27 bases separating them. CDR3 sequence: CASANRDRNPLSEQYF. The CDR3 nucleotides read TGTGCCAGCGCTAATCGCGACCGAAACCCCCTTTCTGAGCAGTACTTC.

The chain recombines TRBV10-3 with TRBJ2-3, with D perhaps matching TRBD1 (6 bases). From germline, CDR1 is ENHRY and CDR2 SYGVKD. V was cut by 10 bases and J by 3 bases, with 14 bases left in between. The CDR3 covers 13 residues. CDR3 coding DNA: TGTGCCACTTGGACAGAAAAAACAGATACGCAGTATTTT. It encodes CATWTEKTDTQYF.

This clonotype was observed many times. This chain joins TRBV7-2 and TRBJ2-1, with D uncertain. The CDR3 extends over 14 amino acids. Germline CDR1 is SGHTA and CDR2 is FQGNSA. V was trimmed by 2 bases and J by 5 bases, leaving 10 bases between them. CDR3 DNA sequence: TGTGCCAGCAGCTTATTGTCAGAGAACAATGAGCAGTTCTTC. Encoded protein: CASSLLSENNEQFF.

This chain links TRBV20-1 with TRBJ2-7, with unresolved D. From germline, CDR1 is DFQATT and CDR2 SNEGSKA (reference sequence). CDR3 length equals 14 residues. Trimming removed 3 bases at V and 0 bases at J, with 12 bases between. The CDR3 is CSARKNSNSYEQYV. The CDR3 DNA reads TGCAGTGCTAGGAAGAACAGTAACTCCTACGAGCAGTACGTC.

This clonotype was counted only a few times. The rearrangement joins TRBV6-2 or TRBV6-3 to TRBJ1-2, with D perhaps matching TRBD1 (5 bases). The V end lost 6 bases, the J end lost 2 bases, and 19 bases lay between the germline ends. The CDR3 runs 16 residues. Germline V lookup: CDR1 MNHEY, CDR2 SVGEGT. CDR3 residues: CASSSPGTAVNYGYTF. The DNA for the CDR3 is TGTGCCAGCAGCTCTCCCGGGACCGCTGTAAACTATGGCTACACCTTC.